This T cell receptor (beta chain) was documented in a study of T cell responses to AZD1222 COVID-19 vaccine (dated by TCRdb to about 2021). Study-level background: A total of just over 230 trial participants underwent TCR sequencing, of whom roughly 210 had received two doses of AZD1222 and around 26 had received two doses of the MenACWY control vaccine. Trial participants were enrolled by age into subgroups of 18-55, 56-69 and 70-plus years, and about 150, 27 and 61 TCR-sequenced participants, respectively, were included in these subgroups.

The sample's time point label is to be understood as: about 28 days (+/-7) after the second vaccine dose. In light of the paper, this sample's treatment or condition label describes: meningococcal conjugate vaccine given as trial control. The vaccinee samples were drawn from two UK trials, COV001 and COV002, one of which was a single-blind randomized controlled phase 2/3 trial testing AZD1222 (ChAdOx1 nCoV-19) in healthy adults. Trial participant PBMC samples were collected at day 0 and day 28 after the second dose for TCRbeta chain sequencing. For this clone: What antigen it recognizes has not been identified. Per-nucleotide qualities are absent, and no much larger clonotype sits a single base away.

General conclusions and limits of the study: A significant rise in spike-specific TCR breadth and depth was observed after two AZD1222 doses relative to day 0 and relative to MenACWY recipients. Participants were mostly white British, with more females than males. The authors suggested clonal diversity may have been underestimated. No day 14 peak-response samples were available, so repertoires were characterized only after the peak T cell response. Conclusions about previously exposed vaccinees are limited because only a handful of AZD1222 recipients were SARS-CoV-2 seropositive at baseline. Epitopes outside the regions mutated in the B.1.351 and B.1.1.7 variants were reportedly recognized by nearly half of the unique spike-specific TCRs. The 56-69-year group was small, and its depth increase did not reach significance, likely because of low power. The vaccine-associated CD4 TCRs covered the entire spike protein, and the dominant responses fell in regions 160-218 and 743-854.

The CDR3 regions of human TCRbeta chains were analyzed by immunosequencing. The paper's processing steps were these. Repertoire TCRs were matched against a reference library of SARS-CoV-2-specific TCRs generated with the MIRA antigen-specificity platform. Breadth meant the fraction of unique TCRs that were SARS-CoV-2-associated, whereas depth meant the fraction of total T cells that were SARS-CoV-2-associated. Using the MIRA data, every spike-specific TCR was mapped to the spike region that the TCR reacted to and assigned to either a CD4 or a CD8 class. Log10-transformed breadth and depth values were compared by one-way ANOVA with Sidak's multiple comparisons tests. Sourced from immuneACCESS, this table was stored by TCRdb with only in-frame sequences that have V and J called. A share of the clones is absent; for the studies checked, an unresolved V gene accounts for under half, and the remainder has no known explanation. D and trimming come from the DNA, and the V and J calls and clone size come from that table. Counted in this sample were 95,000 to 150,000 clones; around nine tenths of them appeared once. 4% to 5% of the sample is held by the ten biggest clonotypes.

This TCR was sampled from an adult who received the MenACWY meningococcal vaccine as a control. The material was peripheral blood, obtained 28 days after the second dose of the MenACWY control vaccine.

The encoded CDR3 is CASSLDPGRGAFANTGELFF. The nucleotides read TGTGCCAGCAGTTTAGACCCGGGGCGGGGGGCTTTCGCGAACACCGGGGAGCTGTTTTTT. The chain uses TRBV28 and TRBJ2-2, with 8 middle bases fitting TRBD2. The CDR3 spans 20 residues, from the cysteine through the phenylalanine. The DNA shown is the 60-base CDR3, in frame from base 1. V and J are trimmed by 2 bases and 0 bases, and the gene matches miss 14 bases of the junction. CDR1 and CDR2 are drawn from the germline V gene: MDHEN, SYDVKM.